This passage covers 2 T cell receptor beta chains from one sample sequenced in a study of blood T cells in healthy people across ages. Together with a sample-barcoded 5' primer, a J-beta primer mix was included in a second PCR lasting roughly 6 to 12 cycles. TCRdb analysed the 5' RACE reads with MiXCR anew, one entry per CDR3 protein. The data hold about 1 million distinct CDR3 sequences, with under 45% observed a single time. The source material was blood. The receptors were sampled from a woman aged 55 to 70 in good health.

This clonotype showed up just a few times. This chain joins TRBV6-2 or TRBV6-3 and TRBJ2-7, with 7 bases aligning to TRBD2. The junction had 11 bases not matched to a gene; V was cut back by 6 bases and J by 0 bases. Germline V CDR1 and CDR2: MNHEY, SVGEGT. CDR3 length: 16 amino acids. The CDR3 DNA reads TGTGCCAGCAGGCCCCCAAGCGGGATGTTCTCCTACGAGCAGTACTTC. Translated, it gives CASRPPSGMFSYEQYF.

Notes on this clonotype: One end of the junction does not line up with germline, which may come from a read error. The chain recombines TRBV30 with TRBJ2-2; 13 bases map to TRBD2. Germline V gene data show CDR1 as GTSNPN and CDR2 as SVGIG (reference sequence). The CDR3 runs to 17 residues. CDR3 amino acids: CAWSDPAGLAGTGKLFF. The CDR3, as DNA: TGTGCCTGGAGCGATCCCGCGGGACTAGCGGGGACCGGGAAGCTGTTTTTT.